These 31 T cell receptor beta chains were all obtained from the same sample, sequenced in a study of CD8+ T cells in alopecia areata. Treatment in this sample: oral pan-JAK inhibitor, 5-10 mg twice daily. Investigators isolated RNA and reverse transcribed it into cDNA to act as the sequencing template. Assay used: immunoSEQ multiplex PCR; TCRdb lists only in-frame clones, some missing. This table has 150,000 or so clones, 58% appearing once. The source was CD4+ T cells sorted from blood, collected at approximately week 60, from a patient treated with tofacitinib. These TCRs come from a human donor with alopecia areata.

This chain uses TRBV2 with TRBJ2-5; maybe TRBD2 (5 bases). Germline CDR1 reads SNHLY; CDR2 reads FYNNEI. Trimming took off 6 bases at V and 5 bases at J, with 13 bases between the two ends. The CDR3 has 13 amino acids. The CDR3 DNA reads as TGTGCCAGCAGGGAGGAGGTTCTTGAGACCCAGTACTTC. Protein sequence: CASREEVLETQYF.

The rearrangement uses TRBV6-5 and TRBJ2-5, with D possibly matching TRBD1 (5 bases). This CDR3 spans 13 amino acids. CDR1 and CDR2 (germline): MNHEY, SVGAGI. Deletions cut 4 bases from V and 7 bases from J, with 13 bases between. CDR3 nucleotides: TGTGCCAGCAGTTGGTCCCCCAGGGCGACCCAGTACTTC. The encoded protein is CASSWSPRATQYF.

This clone appeared a few times. The J gene is TRBJ1-2, the V gene TRBV29-1; the match to TRBD1 covers 8 bases. CDR1 SQVTM and CDR2 ANQGSEA come from the germline V gene. The V gene end was trimmed by 3 bases and the J gene end by 8 bases; junction bases not matched to a gene: 8. This CDR3 spans 13 amino acids. The CDR3 DNA reads as TGCAGCGTTGACACACAGGGGGACAGCGGCTACACCTTC. Protein: CSVDTQGDSGYTF. The entire variable domain, with the rest obtained from reference TRBV29-1 and TRBJ1-2, is as follows: SAVISQKPSRDICQRGTSLTIQCQVDSQVTMMFWYRQQPGQSLTLIATANQGSEATYESGFVIDKFPISRPNLTFSTLTVSNMSPEDSSIYLCSVDTQGDSGYTFGSGTRLTVV.

This clone was seen more than once but under ten times. The chain recombines TRBV5-1 with TRBJ2-7; TRBD1 matches at 9 bases. CDR1 is SGHRS, CDR2 YFSETQ, per germline. This CDR3 contains 18 residues. With V trimmed by 0 bases and J by 6 bases, 16 bases remained unmatched. CDR3: CASSLVDWLGQGRGEQYF. The DNA of the CDR3 is TGCGCCAGCAGCTTGGTGGATTGGTTGGGACAGGGAAGGGGCGAGCAGTACTTC. Filled out from reference TRBV5-1 and TRBJ2-7, the complete variable domain reads KAGVTQTPRYLIKTRGQQVTLSCSPISGHRSVSWYQQTPGQGLQFLFEYFSETQRNKGNFPGRFSGRQFSNSRSEMNVSTLELGDSALYLCASSLVDWLGQGRGEQYFGPGTRLTVT.

J is TRBJ1-1 and V is TRBV2, with D unclear. The CDR3 extends over 14 amino acids. The V end was cut by 3 bases, the J end by 3 bases, with 11 bases between. Per the germline V gene, CDR1 is SNHLY and CDR2 is FYNNEI. CDR3 DNA: TGTGCCAGCAGTGACAGGTTCACCCACACTGAAGCTTTCTTT. This sequence encodes CASSDRFTHTEAFF.

The chain joins TRBV11-2 to TRBJ2-5; D remains unclear. This CDR3 has 13 residues. Germline V gives CDR1 SGHAT, CDR2 FQNNGV. The V gene lost 0 bases and the J gene lost 7 bases, with 9 bases spanning the gap. CDR3 nucleotide sequence: TGTGCCAGCAGCTTAGATCACGCTGCGACCCAGTACTTC. This codes for CASSLDHAATQYF.

This chain joins TRBV4-1 and TRBJ1-2; D may be TRBD1 (5 bases). V lost 7 bases to trimming and J lost 0 bases, with 15 bases between them. There are 15 residues in the CDR3. Germline lookup yields CDR1 MGHRA and CDR2 YSYEKL. The CDR3 region is CASNSILGPNYGYTF. The CDR3, as DNA: TGCGCCAGCAACTCCATCTTGGGACCTAACTATGGCTACACCTTC.

J is TRBJ2-2 and V is TRBV5-6; tentative D call: TRBD1 (6 bases). V lost 2 bases to trimming and J lost 7 bases, with 9 bases between them. The CDR3 has 13 amino acids. CDR1 is SGHDT and CDR2 is YYEEEE in the germline V gene. CDR3 loop: CASSLQGFGELFF. The CDR3 DNA reads as TGTGCCAGCAGCTTACAGGGATTCGGGGAGCTGTTTTTT.

This chain connects TRBV4-1 to TRBJ1-5; no clear D gene. This CDR3 comprises 14 residues. The V gene's germline CDR1 is MGHRA and CDR2 YSYEKL. The V and J ends lost 0 bases and 4 bases respectively, with 7 bases between them. The CDR3 region has the DNA TGCGCCAGCAGCCAAGAAATCAGAAATCAGCCCCAGCATTTT. Amino acid sequence: CASSQEIRNQPQHF.

CDR3 sequence (DNA): TGCAGCGTTGACACGTCTACGCGCGAGCAGTACTTC. Encoded protein: CSVDTSTREQYF. The V gene is TRBV29-1, the J gene TRBJ2-7; D uncertain. CDR3 length equals 12 residues. Germline V gene data show CDR1 as SQVTM and CDR2 as ANQGSEA. The V and J ends lost 3 bases and 6 bases respectively, with 12 bases between them.

This rearrangement joins TRBV5-6 to TRBJ1-6; D gene ambiguous. V was cut by 4 bases and J by 9 bases, with 11 bases left in between. This CDR3 is 13 amino acids long. In germline, CDR1 is SGHDT, CDR2 YYEEEE. The CDR3 reads CASSQEAFSPLHF. CDR3 sequence (DNA): TGTGCCAGCAGCCAAGAAGCCTTTTCACCCCTCCACTTT.

J is TRBJ2-5 and V is TRBV14, with D perhaps TRBD2 (5 bases). CDR3 size: 14 residues. The germline V gene encodes CDR1 SGHDN and CDR2 FVKESK. Trimming stripped 4 bases from V and 5 bases from J, with 14 bases between. CDR3 in amino acids: CASSPRGLWETQYF. The CDR3 nucleotides are TGTGCCAGCAGCCCGAGAGGGCTATGGGAGACCCAGTACTTC.

The J gene is TRBJ1-1, the V gene TRBV27; D uncertain. CDR1 MNHEY and CDR2 SMNVEV come from the germline V gene (reference sequence). The CDR3 extends over 14 amino acids. The V and J ends lost 6 bases and 0 bases respectively, with 11 bases between them. The CDR3 nucleotides are TGTGCCAGCAGCCGCCTCCAGGTGAACACTGAAGCTTTCTTT. Residues: CASSRLQVNTEAFF.

Only a few counts were recorded for this clone. The chain couples TRBV11-2 to TRBJ2-7; 10 bases match TRBD2. The germline V gene has CDR1 SGHAT and CDR2 FQNNGV. The CDR3 is made up of 14 amino acids. Unmatched junction bases numbered 7, after V lost 5 bases and J lost 6 bases. CDR3 sequence: CASSTVAGGLEQYF. CDR3 DNA sequence: TGTGCCAGCAGCACCGTAGCGGGGGGTCTCGAGCAGTACTTC.

V gene TRBV7-2 combines with J gene TRBJ2-7; 10 bases map to TRBD2. Per germline, CDR1 SGHTA and CDR2 FQGNSA. Trimming at V came to 6 bases and at J to 0 bases, leaving 5 bases not matched to a gene. The CDR3 consists of 15 residues. The CDR3 bases are TGTGCCAGCAGTTATAGCGGGGGGCGCTCCTACGAGCAGTACTTC. This translates into CASSYSGGRSYEQYF. The whole variable domain, remainder taken from reference TRBV7-2 and TRBJ2-7, is GAGVSQSPSNKVTEKGKDVELRCDPISGHTALYWYRQSLGQGLEFLIYFQGNSAPDKSGLPSDRFSAERTGGSVSTLTIQRTQQEDSAVYLCASSYSGGRSYEQYFGPGTRLTVT.

The V call is TRBV5-1, the J call TRBJ2-7, with 7 bases matching TRBD1. J gave up 2 bases and V 5 bases, and 7 bases lay outside the gene matches. Germline V gene data show CDR1 as SGHRS and CDR2 as YFSETQ. The CDR3 spans 14 residues. DNA for the CDR3: TGCGCCAGCAGTATAGGGGGCTCCACCTACGAGCAGTACTTC. It encodes CASSIGGSTYEQYF.

The rearrangement joins TRBV29-1 to TRBJ2-2; either TRBD1 or TRBD2 may supply D (5 bases each). Trimming cost V 5 bases and J 3 bases, with 13 bases left between them. This CDR3 has 14 amino acids. Germline assignment: CDR1 SQVTM and CDR2 ANQGSEA. The CDR3 loop reads CSVLRGVHTGELFF. CDR3 bases: TGCAGCGTTCTGAGGGGTGTGCACACCGGGGAGCTGTTTTTT.

Only a few counts were recorded for this clone. The chain recombines TRBV4-1 with TRBJ2-3; TRBD2 agrees at 13 bases. Germline loops: CDR1 MGHRA, CDR2 YSYEKL. The CDR3 runs to 15 residues. The V gene end was trimmed by 2 bases and the J gene end by 6 bases; junction bases not matched to a gene: 2. CDR3 sequence reads: CASSQKGLAGDTQYF. Here the CDR3 DNA reads TGCGCCAGCAGCCAAAAGGGACTAGCGGGGGATACGCAGTATTTT.

The chain combines TRBV11-3 with TRBJ2-3, with TRBD2 matching over 8 bases. Losses at the gene ends were 1 base for V and 6 bases for J; bases not matched to a gene: 9. There are 16 residues in the CDR3. Germline loops: CDR1 SGHNT, CDR2 YENEEA. The chain's CDR3 is CASSLGLRGATDTQYF. CDR3 coding DNA: TGTGCCAGCAGCTTAGGATTGCGGGGGGCCACTGATACGCAGTATTTT.

The rearrangement joins TRBV5-1 to TRBJ2-5; 8 nucleotides align to TRBD1. After removal of 4 bases from V and 5 bases from J, the junction contained 7 bases not matched to a gene. CDR1 is SGHRS, CDR2 YFSETQ, per germline. The CDR3 consists of 14 residues. Written as DNA, the CDR3 is TGCGCCAGCAGCACCCGGACAGGGATTGAGACCCAGTACTTC. Protein sequence: CASSTRTGIETQYF.

V and J are TRBV5-1 and TRBJ1-6; no clear D. Germline V gene sequence: CDR1 SGHRS, CDR2 YFSETQ. Trimming left V 0 bases short and J 14 bases short, with 18 bases between. The CDR3 consists of 15 residues. The CDR3 nucleotides are TGCGCCAGCAGCTTGGAGGCAGGTTCGATCAAGGCCCTCCACTTT. It is translated as CASSLEAGSIKALHF. The whole variable domain, remainder taken from reference TRBV5-1 and TRBJ1-6, is KAGVTQTPRYLIKTRGQQVTLSCSPISGHRSVSWYQQTPGQGLQFLFEYFSETQRNKGNFPGRFSGRQFSNSRSEMNVSTLELGDSALYLCASSLEAGSIKALHFGNGTRLTVT.

The gene calls are TRBV6-5 and TRBJ1-6; maybe TRBD1 (5 bases). This CDR3 spans 12 amino acids. The germline V gene has CDR1 MNHEY and CDR2 SVGAGI. Trimming left V 7 bases short and J 9 bases short, with 10 bases between. CDR3 residues: CASKTGVSPLHF. The DNA for the CDR3 is TGTGCCAGCAAGACGGGGGTTTCACCCCTCCACTTT.

The chain carries TRBV6-5 and TRBJ2-1; D may be TRBD2 (5 bases). The CDR3 is 13 residues long. V lost 5 bases, J lost 8 bases, and 13 bases lay in between. Germline CDR1 is MNHEY and CDR2 is SVGAGI. In nucleotides, the CDR3 is TGTGCCAGCAGTCTGAGGGAAGGCCATGAGCAGTTCTTC. It specifies CASSLREGHEQFF.

The chain is built from TRBV5-1 and TRBJ2-1; 8 bases agree with TRBD1. Germline V lookup: CDR1 SGHRS, CDR2 YFSETQ. This CDR3 spans 15 amino acids. Trimming took 0 bases from V and 3 from J; bases not matched to a gene: 2. CDR3 region: CASSLAQGDYNEQFF. The CDR3 nucleotides are TGCGCCAGCAGCTTGGCACAGGGGGACTACAATGAGCAGTTCTTC.

This CDR3 reads CASSVSLDGVYEQYF. In DNA form, the CDR3 reads TGTGCCAGCAGCGTTAGTCTGGACGGAGTCTACGAGCAGTACTTC. The rearrangement joins TRBV7-2 to TRBJ2-7, with D unresolved. The CDR3 has 15 amino acids. Trimming left V 5 bases short and J 3 bases short, with 17 bases between. Germline V lookup: CDR1 SGHTA, CDR2 FQGNSA.

A few counts support this clone. The J gene is TRBJ1-2, the V gene TRBV5-4, with 8 bases identical to TRBD1. The trim removed 3 bases at V and 7 bases at J, leaving 14 bases unmatched. This CDR3 spans 16 amino acids. Germline V lookup: CDR1 SGHNT, CDR2 YYREEE (reference sequence). This chain's CDR3 is CASSSSDPFDRGGYTF. The DNA for the CDR3 is TGTGCCAGCAGCTCCTCGGACCCGTTCGACAGGGGTGGCTACACCTTC.

The chain combines TRBV7-9 with TRBJ1-1; D not resolved. With 1 base removed from V and 2 bases from J, the gap between germline ends came to 11 bases. This CDR3 has 15 residues. Germline CDR1 is SEHNR and CDR2 is FQNEAQ (reference sequence). The CDR3 loop is CASSLGHSQNTEAFF. The CDR3 region has the DNA TGTGCCAGCAGCTTAGGTCACAGCCAAAACACTGAAGCTTTCTTT.

This clone was seen only a few times. The chain combines TRBV7-9 with TRBJ2-5; perhaps TRBD2 as D (5 bases). Deletions cut 1 base from V and 5 bases from J, with 11 bases between. Germline V lookup: CDR1 SEHNR, CDR2 FQNEAQ (reference sequence). There are 14 residues in the CDR3. Here the CDR3 DNA reads TGTGCCAGCAGCTTAGGACTACCGCGTGAGACCCAGTACTTC. Translating it yields CASSLGLPRETQYF.

The chain joins TRBV18 to TRBJ2-5; D ambiguous. CDR1 and CDR2 from the germline V gene are KGHSH and LQKENI. The CDR3 consists of 13 residues. Trimming removed 3 bases from V and 4 bases from J, with 9 bases in between. CDR3 sequence reads: CASSPVVAETQYF. The CDR3 DNA sequence: TGTGCCAGCTCACCGGTGGTAGCAGAGACCCAGTACTTC.

The V call is TRBV29-1, the J call TRBJ1-2, with TRBD1 identical over 8 bases. Trimming cost V 2 bases and J 5 bases; bases outside gene matches: 7. CDR1 is SQVTM and CDR2 is ANQGSEA in the germline V gene. The CDR3 sequence is 14 residues long. The CDR3 loop is CSVESTGALYGYTF. CDR3 DNA sequence: TGCAGCGTTGAATCGACAGGGGCTCTGTATGGCTACACCTTC.

The chain links TRBV30 to TRBJ1-5; tentatively, D is TRBD1 (6 bases). The CDR3 contains 14 residues. CDR1 is GTSNPN, CDR2 SVGIG, per germline (reference sequence). Between the trimmed V and J ends, which lost 0 bases and 4 bases, there was a span of 10 bases. CDR3 bases: TGTGCCTGGAGTGTTGTTCAGGGGAATCAGCCCCAGCATTTT. It codes for CAWSVVQGNQPQHF.